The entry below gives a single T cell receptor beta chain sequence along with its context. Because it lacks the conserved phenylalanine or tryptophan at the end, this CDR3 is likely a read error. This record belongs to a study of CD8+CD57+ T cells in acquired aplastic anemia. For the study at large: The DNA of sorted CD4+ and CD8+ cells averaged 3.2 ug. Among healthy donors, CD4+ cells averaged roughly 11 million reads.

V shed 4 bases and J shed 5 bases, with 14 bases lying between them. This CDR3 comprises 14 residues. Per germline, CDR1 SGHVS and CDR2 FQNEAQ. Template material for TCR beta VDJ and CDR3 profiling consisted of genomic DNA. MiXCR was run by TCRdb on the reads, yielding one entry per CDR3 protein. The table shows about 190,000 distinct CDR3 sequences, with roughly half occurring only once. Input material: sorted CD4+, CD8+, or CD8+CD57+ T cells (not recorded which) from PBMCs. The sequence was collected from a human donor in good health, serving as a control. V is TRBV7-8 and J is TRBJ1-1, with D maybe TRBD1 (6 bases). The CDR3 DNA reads TGTGCCAGCAGCTGGTCAGGGGTGGTTACTGAAGCTTTCTCT. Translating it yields CASSWSGVVTEAFS.